The 6 T cell receptor beta chains below all came from one sample that was sequenced in a study of cytomegalovirus exposure and HLA in healthy donors. With 60 Vbeta and 13 Jbeta primers, the PCR was carried out. This table comes from immunoSEQ multiplex PCR, and its TCRdb copy is limited to in-frame clones, with some not included. The table includes about 190,000 clones, 65% to 85% detected once. Sequenced material: PBMCs. The source is a young woman in good health and CMV-seronegative.

The V call is TRBV6-6, the J call TRBJ2-7; the D gene is possibly TRBD1 (5 bases). V shed 9 bases and J shed 3 bases, with 21 bases lying between them. Germline V CDR1 and CDR2: MNHNY, SVGAGI (reference sequence). The CDR3 is made up of 15 amino acids. CDR3 sequence reads: CASTMIQGRYYEQYF. CDR3 nucleotides: TGTGCCAGTACTATGATCCAGGGCCGGTACTACGAGCAGTACTTC.

The rearrangement uses TRBV7-6 and TRBJ1-5; TRBD1 is a possible D gene (5 bases). V was pared by 1 base and J by 8 bases, with 15 bases between. The length of the CDR3 is 15 residues. The germline CDR1 and CDR2 sequences are SGHVS and FNYEAQ. The CDR3 is CASSLGPGRGEPQHF. The CDR3 DNA reads TGTGCCAGCAGCTTAGGGCCCGGGAGGGGAGAGCCCCAGCATTTT.

This clone was seen a few times. The genes are TRBV6-1 and TRBJ1-1; D gene ambiguous. Trimming stripped 4 bases from V and 0 bases from J, with 6 bases between. The germline V gene encodes CDR1 MNHNS and CDR2 SASEGT. The CDR3 length is 13 residues. The CDR3 DNA is TGTGCCAGCAGTGGCAGTCTGAACACTGAAGCTTTCTTT. It encodes CASSGSLNTEAFF.

This chain joins TRBV27 and TRBJ1-2; D gene uncertain. The CDR3 runs 13 residues. CDR1 and CDR2 from the germline V gene are MNHEY and SMNVEV (reference sequence). Trimming stripped 0 bases from V and 8 bases from J, with 10 bases between. The CDR3 DNA reads TGTGCCAGCAGTTTATCCTACGGGGAAGGCTACACCTTC. Translating it yields CASSLSYGEGYTF.

The genes are TRBV5-1 and TRBJ1-2, with D possibly matching TRBD1 (5 bases). Trimming stripped 4 bases from V and 6 bases from J, with 22 bases between. The CDR3 consists of 16 residues. Per the germline V gene, CDR1 is SGHRS and CDR2 is YFSETQ. CDR3: CASSAGNAQGGDGYTF. CDR3 sequence (DNA): TGCGCCAGCAGCGCAGGCAACGCGCAGGGCGGGGATGGCTACACCTTC. Filled out from reference TRBV5-1 and TRBJ1-2, the complete variable domain reads KAGVTQTPRYLIKTRGQQVTLSCSPISGHRSVSWYQQTPGQGLQFLFEYFSETQRNKGNFPGRFSGRQFSNSRSEMNVSTLELGDSALYLCASSAGNAQGGDGYTFGSGTRLTVV.

The chain has TRBV6-5 and TRBJ1-1; 10 nucleotides match TRBD1. Germline V gives CDR1 MNHEY, CDR2 SVGAGI. V shed 6 bases, J shed 0 bases, and the junction held 4 bases outside the gene matches. The CDR3 has 15 residues. The CDR3 region is CASSRDRGMNTEAFF. DNA for the CDR3: TGTGCCAGCAGCCGGGACAGGGGAATGAACACTGAAGCTTTCTTT.